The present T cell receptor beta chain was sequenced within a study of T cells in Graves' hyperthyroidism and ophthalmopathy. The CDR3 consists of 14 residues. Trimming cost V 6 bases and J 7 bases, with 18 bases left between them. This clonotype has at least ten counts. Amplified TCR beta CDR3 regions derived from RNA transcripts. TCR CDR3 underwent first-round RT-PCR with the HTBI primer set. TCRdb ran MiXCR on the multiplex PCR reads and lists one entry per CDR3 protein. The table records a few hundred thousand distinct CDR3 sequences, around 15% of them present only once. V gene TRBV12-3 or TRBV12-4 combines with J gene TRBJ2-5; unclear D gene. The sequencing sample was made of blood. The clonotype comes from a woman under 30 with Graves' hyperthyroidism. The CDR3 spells CASSPTADPGTQYF. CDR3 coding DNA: TGTGCCAGCAGCCCCACTGCGGACCCTGGGACCCAGTACTTC.